Each of the 26 T cell receptor beta chains below was sequenced from the same sample in a study of radiotherapy plus CTLA-4 blockade in lung cancer. Some clones are missing from TCRdb's copy, which holds only in-frame ones; the method was immunoSEQ multiplex PCR. This sample has roughly 90,000 clones, with approximately 82% found just once. Here the sequenced sample was peripheral blood, taken from a patient treated with radiotherapy plus ipilimumab. These receptors originate from a human donor with non-small cell lung cancer that progressed on radiotherapy plus ipilimumab.

The CDR3 spells CASSEVAGAYNEQFF. The CDR3, as DNA: TGTGCCAGCAGTGAAGTAGCGGGAGCCTACAATGAGCAGTTCTTC. J is TRBJ2-1 and V is TRBV6-1, with TRBD2 matching 9 bases. CDR3 length equals 15 residues. With V trimmed by 1 base and J by 2 bases, 0 bases remained unmatched. CDR1 is MNHNS and CDR2 is SASEGT in the germline V gene.

V is TRBV29-1 and J is TRBJ2-1, with a tentative D call TRBD2 (5 bases). V lost 4 bases, J lost 6 bases, and 16 bases lay in between. CDR1 and CDR2 (germline): SQVTM, ANQGSEA. CDR3 length: 14 residues. In DNA, the CDR3 is TGCAGCGTTGGATCGGGGTTTATCGGCAATGAGCAGTTCTTC. It yields the protein CSVGSGFIGNEQFF.

The V and J genes are TRBV27 and TRBJ1-2; D may be TRBD1 (6 bases). The germline V gene encodes CDR1 MNHEY and CDR2 SMNVEV (reference sequence). V lost 2 bases to trimming and J lost 6 bases, with 13 bases between them. This CDR3 comprises 14 residues. The CDR3 nucleotides are TGTGCCAGCAGTTTACGCGGGGGGCTAAATGGCTACACCTTC. Its protein is CASSLRGGLNGYTF.

The chain is built from TRBV18 and TRBJ2-2; a possible D gene is TRBD2 (6 bases). CDR3 length: 15 amino acids. The V gene's germline CDR1 is KGHSH and CDR2 LQKENI. V shed 3 bases and J shed 3 bases, with 11 bases lying between them. The CDR3 sequence: CASSPGQRDTGELFF. In DNA form, the CDR3 reads TGTGCCAGCTCACCGGGCCAGCGGGACACCGGGGAGCTGTTTTTT.

The chain couples TRBV6-5 to TRBJ2-2; 8 bases agree with TRBD1. Germline assignment: CDR1 MNHEY and CDR2 SVGAGI. Trimming removed 4 bases from V and 6 bases from J; junction bases left unmatched: 10. This CDR3 is 16 amino acids long. CDR3 protein: CASSFSQGVVPGELFF. The CDR3 DNA follows: TGTGCCAGCAGTTTTTCACAGGGGGTGGTCCCCGGGGAGCTGTTTTTT.

The chain couples TRBV7-9 to TRBJ2-2, with D perhaps matching TRBD2 (5 bases). This CDR3 spans 15 amino acids. V lost 5 bases to trimming and J lost 5 bases, with 15 bases between them. Germline CDR1 is SEHNR and CDR2 is FQNEAQ (reference sequence). CDR3 DNA: TGTGCCAGCAGCCCAGAGGGAGAGGGTACCGGGGAGCTGTTTTTT. Translating it yields CASSPEGEGTGELFF.

The CDR3 sequence is CASIGQGNQPQHF. In nucleotides, the CDR3 is TGTGCCAGCATCGGACAGGGCAATCAGCCCCAGCATTTT. J is TRBJ1-5 and V is TRBV2; 7 nucleotides line up with TRBD1. The ends lost 7 bases at V and 2 bases at J; junction bases unmatched: 2. Germline CDR1 SNHLY, CDR2 FYNNEI. The length of the CDR3 is 13 residues. Drawing the rest from reference TRBV2 and TRBJ1-5, the complete variable domain is EPEVTQTPSHQVTQMGQEVILRCVPISNHLYFYWYRQILGQKVEFLVSFYNNEISEKSEIFDDQFSVERPDGSNFTLKIRSTKLEDSAMYFCASIGQGNQPQHFGDGTRLSIL.

The rearrangement links TRBV5-4 to TRBJ2-1, with D tentatively TRBD2 (5 bases). The V and J ends lost 6 bases and 5 bases respectively, with 12 bases between them. CDR1 is SGHNT, CDR2 YYREEE, per germline (reference sequence). The CDR3 runs 13 residues. Here the CDR3 DNA reads TGTGCCAGCACTGAGGACTTCAACAATGAGCAGTTCTTC. As protein: CASTEDFNNEQFF.

This clone was counted a few times. The chain carries TRBV10-3 and TRBJ2-7; D not resolved. Germline V gene data show CDR1 as ENHRY and CDR2 as SYGVKD. This CDR3 comprises 15 residues. Deletions cut 0 bases from V and 3 bases from J, with 12 bases between. This CDR3 reads CAISESGRTHYEQYF. In DNA form, the CDR3 reads TGTGCCATCAGTGAGTCGGGCAGAACACACTACGAGCAGTACTTC.

The chain joins TRBV27 to TRBJ2-5; 14 bases match TRBD2. Losses at the gene ends were 6 bases for V and 2 bases for J; bases not matched to a gene: 5. The CDR3 contains 16 residues. Per the germline V gene, CDR1 is MNHEY and CDR2 is SMNVEV (reference sequence). CDR3 nucleotides: TGTGCCAGCAGCCCCGGGACTAGCGGGAGTCAAGAGACCCAGTACTTC. Translation gives CASSPGTSGSQETQYF.

This chain joins TRBV7-6 and TRBJ2-3; 9 bases map to TRBD2. The trim removed 3 bases at V and 4 bases at J, leaving 11 bases unmatched. The V gene's germline CDR1 is SGHVS and CDR2 FNYEAQ. There are 17 residues in the CDR3. CDR3 sequence (DNA): TGTGCCAGCAGCTTGATGATAGCGGGAGCGGGAGCAGATACGCAGTATTTT. Amino acid sequence: CASSLMIAGAGADTQYF.

This clone is a singleton in its sample. V and J are TRBV19 and TRBJ2-3; TRBD2 is a possible D gene (6 bases). This CDR3 contains 14 residues. Trimming cost V 8 bases and J 1 base, with 13 bases left between them. CDR1 and CDR2 (germline): LNHDA, SQIVND (reference sequence). This chain's CDR3 is CASQPGSGTDTQYF. Written as DNA, the CDR3 is TGTGCCAGTCAGCCCGGGAGCGGCACAGATACGCAGTATTTT.

This sequence joins TRBV5-1 and TRBJ1-1, with TRBD1 as a possible D gene (6 bases). CDR3 length: 14 amino acids. Germline V gene sequence: CDR1 SGHRS, CDR2 YFSETQ. Deletions cut 3 bases from V and 7 bases from J, with 16 bases between. This CDR3 is CASSSLLGGREAFF. The CDR3, as DNA: TGCGCCAGCAGCTCATTACTTGGGGGGCGTGAAGCTTTCTTT.

CDR3 in DNA: TGTGCCAGTAGCCTCCAGGGAGGGTTGGATGAAAAACTGTTTTTT. Translation: CASSLQGGLDEKLFF. The chain joins TRBV19 to TRBJ1-4; possibly TRBD1 for D (5 bases). CDR3 size: 15 residues. CDR1 LNHDA and CDR2 SQIVND come from the germline V gene (reference sequence). V was clipped by 6 bases and J by 6 bases, with 17 bases between them.

This clone was detected a few times. J is TRBJ2-3 and V is TRBV2; D remains unclear. V lost 2 bases and J lost 7, with 4 bases in between. Germline assignment: CDR1 SNHLY and CDR2 FYNNEI. This CDR3 comprises 11 residues. The CDR3 is CASSETYTQYF. CDR3 DNA sequence: TGTGCCAGCAGTGAAACATATACGCAGTATTTT. The entire variable domain, with the rest obtained from reference TRBV2 and TRBJ2-3, is as follows: EPEVTQTPSHQVTQMGQEVILRCVPISNHLYFYWYRQILGQKVEFLVSFYNNEISEKSEIFDDQFSVERPDGSNFTLKIRSTKLEDSAMYFCASSETYTQYFGPGTRLTVL.

The chain carries TRBV4-1 and TRBJ2-7, with 11 bases aligning to TRBD2. This CDR3 is 13 amino acids long. Trimming removed 6 bases from V and 3 bases from J; junction bases left unmatched: 1. CDR1 and CDR2 (germline): MGHRA, YSYEKL. CDR3 bases: TGCGCCAGCAGTCTAGCGGGAGGCTACGAGCAGTACGTC. It translates to CASSLAGGYEQYV.

The chain is built from TRBV5-1 and TRBJ2-3; 9 nucleotides match TRBD1. Trimming took 3 bases from V and 4 from J; bases not matched to a gene: 6. The CDR3 covers 15 residues. Germline CDR1 SGHRS, CDR2 YFSETQ. The DNA of the CDR3 is TGCGCCAGCAGCTACGGGACAGGGAAATCAGATACGCAGTATTTT. Its protein product is CASSYGTGKSDTQYF.

This clone was recorded once. The chain combines TRBV11-3 with TRBJ2-7; 8 bases map to TRBD1. J gave up 0 bases and V 5 bases, and 18 bases lay outside the gene matches. This CDR3 has 19 residues. Germline values: CDR1 SGHNT, CDR2 YENEEA. As DNA, the CDR3 is TGTGCCAGCAGCCAGCTTTTAGCCCCCCGGACAGGGAGCTCCTACGAGCAGTACGTC. Translating it yields CASSQLLAPRTGSSYEQYV.

V is TRBV7-9 and J is TRBJ1-2, with D perhaps matching TRBD1 (6 bases). V was cut by 3 bases and J by 6 bases, with 17 bases left in between. Germline V gene data show CDR1 as SEHNR and CDR2 as FQNEAQ (reference sequence). The CDR3 loop spans 15 amino acids. CDR3 sequence: CASSFGGLVSDGYTF. In DNA form, the CDR3 reads TGTGCCAGCAGCTTCGGGGGGCTGGTCAGCGATGGCTACACCTTC.

This clone has just a few counts. In nucleotides, the CDR3 is TGTGCCAGCAGCCCCCAACATGGACGGTCCGACGAGCAGTACTTC. It encodes CASSPQHGRSDEQYF. V is TRBV7-9 and J is TRBJ2-7; D remains ambiguous. The CDR3 covers 15 residues. The ends were cut back, 5 bases at V and 5 bases at J, with 19 bases in the middle. Germline CDR1 and CDR2: SEHNR and FQNEAQ (reference sequence).

The chain joins TRBV11-2 to TRBJ2-2; TRBD2 agrees at 7 bases. CDR1 and CDR2 (germline): SGHAT, FQNNGV. The CDR3 is 16 residues long. V shed 1 base, J shed 6 bases, and the junction held 8 bases outside the gene matches. The DNA for the CDR3 is TGTGCCAGCAGCTTAGGTGGAGCGGGAATCGCCGGGGAGCTGTTTTTT. Amino acid sequence: CASSLGGAGIAGELFF.

This chain joins TRBV9 and TRBJ2-5; the D is unclear. The CDR3 covers 13 residues. Trimming removed 3 bases at V and 5 bases at J, with 11 bases between. CDR1 and CDR2 (germline): SGDLS, YYNGEE. CDR3 coding DNA: TGTGCCAGCAGCGCTCAGGTTTGGGAGACCCAGTACTTC. It codes for CASSAQVWETQYF.

This chain uses TRBV7-6 with TRBJ2-7; D not resolved. The CDR3 is 14 residues long. Per germline, CDR1 SGHVS and CDR2 FNYEAQ. Between the trimmed V and J ends, which lost 1 base and 4 bases, there was a span of 11 bases. In DNA form, the CDR3 reads TGTGCCAGCAGCTTAGATATGGGCGGATACGAGCAGTACTTC. Amino acids: CASSLDMGGYEQYF. Full variable domain (remainder filled in from reference TRBV7-6 and TRBJ2-7): GAGVSQSPRYKVTKRGQDVALRCDPISGHVSLYWYRQALGQGPEFLTYFNYEAQQDKSGLPNDRFSAERPEGSISTLTIQRTEQRDSAMYRCASSLDMGGYEQYFGPGTRLTVT.

The J gene is TRBJ1-1, the V gene TRBV19, with 7 bases aligning to TRBD1. The CDR3 is made up of 14 amino acids. Per germline, CDR1 LNHDA and CDR2 SQIVND (reference sequence). The ends lost 6 bases at V and 0 bases at J; junction bases unmatched: 4. This chain's CDR3 is CASRNRGMNTEAFF. The CDR3 coding sequence is TGTGCCAGTAGAAACAGGGGTATGAACACTGAAGCTTTCTTT.

The chain is built from TRBV27 and TRBJ2-1, with 7 bases lining up with TRBD1. This CDR3 region has 14 residues. Trimming at V came to 7 bases and at J to 0 bases, leaving 3 bases not matched to a gene. The germline V gene encodes CDR1 MNHEY and CDR2 SMNVEV (reference sequence). For the CDR3, the DNA is TGTGCCAGCAAGCCAGGGGGCTCCTACAATGAGCAGTTCTTC. Residues: CASKPGGSYNEQFF.

This chain joins TRBV2 and TRBJ1-5, with D possibly being TRBD1 (5 bases). V lost 2 bases, J lost 4 bases, and 6 bases lay in between. This CDR3 has 13 amino acids. The germline V gene has CDR1 SNHLY and CDR2 FYNNEI. CDR3 nucleotide sequence: TGTGCCAGCAGTGAATGGGGGAATCAGCCCCAGCATTTT. It translates to CASSEWGNQPQHF.